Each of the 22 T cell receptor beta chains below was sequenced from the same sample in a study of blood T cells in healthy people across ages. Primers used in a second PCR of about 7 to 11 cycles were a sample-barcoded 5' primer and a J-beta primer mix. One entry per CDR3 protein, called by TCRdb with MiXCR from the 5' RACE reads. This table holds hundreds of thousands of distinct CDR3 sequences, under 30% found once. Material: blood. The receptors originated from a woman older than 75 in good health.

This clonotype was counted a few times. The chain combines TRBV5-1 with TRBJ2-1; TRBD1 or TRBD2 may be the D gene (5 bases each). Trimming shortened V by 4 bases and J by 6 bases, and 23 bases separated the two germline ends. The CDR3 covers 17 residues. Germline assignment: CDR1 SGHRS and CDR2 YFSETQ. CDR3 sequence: CASSIRGDGFYFNEQFF. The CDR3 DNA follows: TGCGCCAGCAGCATACGAGGGGACGGATTTTACTTCAATGAGCAGTTCTTC.

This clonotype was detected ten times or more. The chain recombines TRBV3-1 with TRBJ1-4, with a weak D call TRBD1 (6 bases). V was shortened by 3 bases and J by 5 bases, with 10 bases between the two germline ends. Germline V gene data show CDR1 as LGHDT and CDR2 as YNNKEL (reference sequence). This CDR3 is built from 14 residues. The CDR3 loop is CASSQRTANEKLFF. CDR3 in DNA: TGTGCCAGCAGCCAGAGGACAGCAAATGAAAAACTGTTTTTT.

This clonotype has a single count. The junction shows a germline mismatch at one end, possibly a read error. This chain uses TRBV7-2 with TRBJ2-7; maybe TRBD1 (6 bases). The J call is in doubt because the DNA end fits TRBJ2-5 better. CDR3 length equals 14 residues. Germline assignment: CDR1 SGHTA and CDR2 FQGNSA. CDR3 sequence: CASNLGGIQETQYF. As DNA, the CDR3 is TGTGCCAGCAACTTAGGGGGTATCCAAGAGACCCAGTACTTC.

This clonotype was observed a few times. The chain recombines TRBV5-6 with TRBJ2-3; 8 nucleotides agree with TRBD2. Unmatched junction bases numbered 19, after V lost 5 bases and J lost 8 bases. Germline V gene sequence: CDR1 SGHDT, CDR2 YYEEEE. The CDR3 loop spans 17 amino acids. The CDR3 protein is CASSPIRLRGAPGTQYF. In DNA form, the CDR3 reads TGTGCCAGCAGTCCCATTAGGCTGCGGGGGGCCCCCGGTACGCAGTATTTT. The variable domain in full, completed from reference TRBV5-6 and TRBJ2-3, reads DAGVTQSPTHLIKTRGQQVTLRCSPKSGHDTVSWYQQALGQGPQFIFQYYEEEERQRGNFPDRFSGHQFPNYSSELNVNALLLGDSALYLCASSPIRLRGAPGTQYFGPGTRLTVL.

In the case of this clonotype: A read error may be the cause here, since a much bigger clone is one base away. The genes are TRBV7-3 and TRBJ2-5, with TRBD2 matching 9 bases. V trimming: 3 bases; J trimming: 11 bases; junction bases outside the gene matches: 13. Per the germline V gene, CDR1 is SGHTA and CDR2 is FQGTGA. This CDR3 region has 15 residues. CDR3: CASSFSQAGGNEQYF. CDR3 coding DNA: TGTGCCAGCAGCTTTTCCCAAGCGGGAGGAAATGAGCAGTACTTC. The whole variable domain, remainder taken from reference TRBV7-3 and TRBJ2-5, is GAGVSQTPSNKVTEKGKYVELRCDPISGHTALYWYRQSLGQGPEFLIYFQGTGAADDSGLPNDRFFAVRPEGSVSTLKIQRTERGDSAVYLCASSFSQAGGNEQYFGPGTRLLVL.

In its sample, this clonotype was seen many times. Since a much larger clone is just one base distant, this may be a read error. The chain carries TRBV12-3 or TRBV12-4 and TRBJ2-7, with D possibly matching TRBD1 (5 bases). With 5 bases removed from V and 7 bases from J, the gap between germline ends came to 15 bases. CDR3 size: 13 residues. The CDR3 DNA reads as TGTGCCAGCAGTCCGCGACAGTACAATGAGCAGTACTTC. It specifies CASSPRQYNEQYF.

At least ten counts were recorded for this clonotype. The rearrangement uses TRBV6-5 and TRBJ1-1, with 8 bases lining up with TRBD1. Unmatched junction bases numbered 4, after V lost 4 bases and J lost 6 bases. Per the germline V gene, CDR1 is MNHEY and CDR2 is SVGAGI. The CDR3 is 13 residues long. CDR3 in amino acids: CASSSGGASEAFF. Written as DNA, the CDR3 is TGTGCCAGCAGTTCAGGGGGCGCTTCTGAAGCTTTCTTT.

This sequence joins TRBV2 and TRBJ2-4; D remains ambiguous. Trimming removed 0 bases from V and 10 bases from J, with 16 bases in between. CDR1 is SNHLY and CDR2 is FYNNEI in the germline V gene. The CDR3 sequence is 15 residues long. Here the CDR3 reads CASSEANDQWVIQYF. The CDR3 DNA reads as TGTGCCAGCAGTGAAGCAAACGACCAGTGGGTAATTCAGTACTTC.

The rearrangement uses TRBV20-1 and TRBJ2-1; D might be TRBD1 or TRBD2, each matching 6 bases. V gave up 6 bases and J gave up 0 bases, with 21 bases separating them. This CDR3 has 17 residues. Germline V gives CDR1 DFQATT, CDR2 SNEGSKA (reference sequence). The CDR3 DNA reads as TGCAGTGCCACCCGCGGAGGGGGGCTTAGCTCCTACAATGAGCAGTTCTTC. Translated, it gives CSATRGGGLSSYNEQFF.

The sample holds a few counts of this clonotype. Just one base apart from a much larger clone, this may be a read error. The CDR3 loop is CSSSFTGRRNEQFF. CDR3 DNA: TGTTCCAGCAGCTTCACGGGAAGACGCAATGAGCAGTTCTTC. The V and J genes are TRBV7-9 and TRBJ2-1; D is perhaps TRBD2 (5 bases). Germline CDR1 and CDR2: SEHNR and FQNEAQ (reference sequence). The CDR3 is 14 amino acids. Complete variable domain (other parts from reference TRBV7-9 and TRBJ2-1): DTGVSQNPRHKITKRGQNVTFRCDPISEHNRLYWYRQTLGQGPEFLTYFQNEAQLEKSRLLSDRFSAERPKGSFSTLEIQRTEQGDSAMYLCSSSFTGRRNEQFFGPGTRLTVL.

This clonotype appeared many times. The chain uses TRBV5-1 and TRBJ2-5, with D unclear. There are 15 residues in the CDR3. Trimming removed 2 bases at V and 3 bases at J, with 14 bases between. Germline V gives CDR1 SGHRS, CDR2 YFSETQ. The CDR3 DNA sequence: TGCGCCAGCAGCTTAGGTTTAAGGGTGGAAGAGACCCAGTACTTC. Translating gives CASSLGLRVEETQYF.

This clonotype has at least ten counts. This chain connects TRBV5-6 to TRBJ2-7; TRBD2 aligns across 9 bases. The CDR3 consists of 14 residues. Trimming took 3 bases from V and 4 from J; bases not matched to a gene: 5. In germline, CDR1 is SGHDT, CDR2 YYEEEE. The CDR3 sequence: CASSSGLAWYEQYF. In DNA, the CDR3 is TGTGCCAGCAGCTCAGGACTAGCGTGGTACGAGCAGTACTTC.

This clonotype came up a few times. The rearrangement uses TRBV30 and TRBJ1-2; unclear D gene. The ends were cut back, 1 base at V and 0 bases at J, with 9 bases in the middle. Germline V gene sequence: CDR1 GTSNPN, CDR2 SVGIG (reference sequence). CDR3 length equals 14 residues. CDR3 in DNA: TGTGCCTGGAGTGGAGGGTGGGCTAACTATGGCTACACCTTC. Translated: CAWSGGWANYGYTF. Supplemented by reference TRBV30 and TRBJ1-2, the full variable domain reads SQTIHQWPATLVQPVGSPLSLECTVEGTSNPNLYWYRQAAGRGLQLLFYSVGIGQISSEVPQNLSASRPQDRQFILSSKKLLLSDSGFYLCAWSGGWANYGYTFGSGTRLTVV.

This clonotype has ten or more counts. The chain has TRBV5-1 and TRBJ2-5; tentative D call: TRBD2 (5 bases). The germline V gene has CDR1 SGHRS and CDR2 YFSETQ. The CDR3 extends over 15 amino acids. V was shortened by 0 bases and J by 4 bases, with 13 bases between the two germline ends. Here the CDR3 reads CASSLGGQFGETQYF. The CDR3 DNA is TGCGCCAGCAGCTTGGGCGGGCAATTTGGAGAGACCCAGTACTTC.

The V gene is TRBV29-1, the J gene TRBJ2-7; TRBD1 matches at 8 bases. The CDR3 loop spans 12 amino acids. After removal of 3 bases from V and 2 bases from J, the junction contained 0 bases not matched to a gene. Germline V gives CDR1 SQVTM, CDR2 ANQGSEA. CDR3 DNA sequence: TGCAGCGTTGAGGACAGGGCCTACGAGCAGTACTTC. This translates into CSVEDRAYEQYF.

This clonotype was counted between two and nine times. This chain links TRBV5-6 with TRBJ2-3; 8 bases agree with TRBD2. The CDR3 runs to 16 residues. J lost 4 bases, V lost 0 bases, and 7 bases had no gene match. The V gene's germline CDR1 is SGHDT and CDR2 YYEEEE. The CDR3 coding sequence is TGTGCCAGCAGCTTGGTTCCGGGGGGGCATCCAGATACGCAGTATTTT. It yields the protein CASSLVPGGHPDTQYF.

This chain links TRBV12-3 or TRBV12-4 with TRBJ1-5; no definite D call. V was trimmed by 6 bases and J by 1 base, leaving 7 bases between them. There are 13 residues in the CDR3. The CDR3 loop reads CASRLTSNQPQHF. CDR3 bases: TGTGCCAGCAGGTTAACGAGCAATCAGCCCCAGCATTTT.

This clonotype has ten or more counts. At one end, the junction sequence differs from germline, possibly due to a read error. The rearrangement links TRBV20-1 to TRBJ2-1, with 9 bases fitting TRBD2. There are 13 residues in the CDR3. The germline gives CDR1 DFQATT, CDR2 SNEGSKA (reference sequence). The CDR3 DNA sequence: TGCAGTGCGTGGGGAGCGGGGGGTAATGAACAGTTCTTC. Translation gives CSAWGAGGNEQFF.

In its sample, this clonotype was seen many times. The CDR3 protein is CASSEYRDGNTEAFF. The DNA for the CDR3 is TGTGCCAGCAGTGAATATAGGGACGGGAACACTGAAGCTTTCTTT. This chain links TRBV25-1 with TRBJ1-1; D possibly corresponds to TRBD1 (5 bases). Trimming cost V 0 bases and J 1 base, with 9 bases left between them. The CDR3 runs 15 residues. From germline, CDR1 is MGHDK and CDR2 SYGVNS.

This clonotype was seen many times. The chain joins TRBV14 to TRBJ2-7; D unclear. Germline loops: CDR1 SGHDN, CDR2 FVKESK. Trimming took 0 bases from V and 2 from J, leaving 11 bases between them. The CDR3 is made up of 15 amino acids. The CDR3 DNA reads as TGTGCCAGCAGCCAAGATGTCCAGTTCGCCTACGAGCAGTACTTC. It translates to CASSQDVQFAYEQYF.

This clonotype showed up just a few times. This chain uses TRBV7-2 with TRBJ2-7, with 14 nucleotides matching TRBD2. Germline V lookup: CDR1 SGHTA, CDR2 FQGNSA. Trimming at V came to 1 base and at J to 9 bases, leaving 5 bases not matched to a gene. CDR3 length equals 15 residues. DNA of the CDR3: TGTGCCAGCAGCTTAGGGGGGACTAGCGGGAGTCCGCAGTACTTC. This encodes CASSLGGTSGSPQYF.

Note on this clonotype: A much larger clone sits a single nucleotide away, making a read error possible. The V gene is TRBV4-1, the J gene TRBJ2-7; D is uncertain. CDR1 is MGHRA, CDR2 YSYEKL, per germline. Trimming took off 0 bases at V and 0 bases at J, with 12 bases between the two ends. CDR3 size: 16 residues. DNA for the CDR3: TGCGCCAGCAGCCAAGATGGGCAGGCCAGCTCCTACGAGCAGTACTTC. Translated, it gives CASSQDGQASSYEQYF.